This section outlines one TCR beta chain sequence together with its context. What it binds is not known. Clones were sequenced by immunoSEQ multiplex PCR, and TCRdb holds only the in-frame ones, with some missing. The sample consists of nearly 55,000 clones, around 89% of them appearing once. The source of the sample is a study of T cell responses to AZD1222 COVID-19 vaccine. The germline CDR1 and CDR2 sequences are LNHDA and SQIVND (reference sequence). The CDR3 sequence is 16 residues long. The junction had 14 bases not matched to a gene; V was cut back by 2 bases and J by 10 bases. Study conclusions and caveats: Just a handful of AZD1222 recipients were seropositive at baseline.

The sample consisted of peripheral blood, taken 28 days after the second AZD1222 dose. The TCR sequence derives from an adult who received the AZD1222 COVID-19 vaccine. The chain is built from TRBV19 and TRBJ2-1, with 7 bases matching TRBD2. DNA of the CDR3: TGTGCCAGTAGTATATTTGCGGGAGAGGGGTCGGACGAGCAGTTCTTC. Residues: CASSIFAGEGSDEQFF. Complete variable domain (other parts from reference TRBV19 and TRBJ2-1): DGGITQSPKYLFRKEGQNVTLSCEQNLNHDAMYWYRQDPGQGLRLIYYSQIVNDFQKGDIAEGYSVSREKKESFPLTVTSAQKNPTAFYLCASSIFAGEGSDEQFFGPGTRLTVL.